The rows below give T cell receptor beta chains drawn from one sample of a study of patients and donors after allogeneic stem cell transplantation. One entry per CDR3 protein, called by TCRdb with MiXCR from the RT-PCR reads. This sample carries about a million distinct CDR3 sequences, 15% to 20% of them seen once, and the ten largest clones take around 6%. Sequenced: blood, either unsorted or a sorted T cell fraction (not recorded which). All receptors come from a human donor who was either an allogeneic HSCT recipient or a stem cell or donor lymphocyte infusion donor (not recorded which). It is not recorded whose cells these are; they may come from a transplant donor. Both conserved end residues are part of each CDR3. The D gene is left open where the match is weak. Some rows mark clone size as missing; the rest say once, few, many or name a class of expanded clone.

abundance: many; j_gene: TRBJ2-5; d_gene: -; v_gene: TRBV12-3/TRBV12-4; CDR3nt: TGTGCCAGCAGCTGGGGTAATCAAGAGACCCAGTACTTC; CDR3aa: CASSWGNQETQYF
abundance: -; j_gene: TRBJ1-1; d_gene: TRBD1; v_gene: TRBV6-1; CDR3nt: TGTGCCAGCACCCGGGACAGCGCCATGAACACTGAAGCTTTCTTT; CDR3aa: CASTRDSAMNTEAFF
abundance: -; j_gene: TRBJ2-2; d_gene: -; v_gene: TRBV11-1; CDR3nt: TGTGCCAGCACGCAGTACACCGGGGAGCTGTTTTTT; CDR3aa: CASTQYTGELFF
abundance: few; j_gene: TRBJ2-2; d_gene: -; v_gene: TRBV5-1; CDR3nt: TGCGCCAGCAGCTTGGCCGATGGGCGGAACACCGGGGAGCTGTTTTTT; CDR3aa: CASSLADGRNTGELFF
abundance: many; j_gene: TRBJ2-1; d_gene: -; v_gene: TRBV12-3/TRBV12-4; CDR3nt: TGTGCCAGCAGTTCATCAGGGCGGACCTCATACAATGAGCAGTTCTTC; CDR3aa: CASSSSGRTSYNEQFF
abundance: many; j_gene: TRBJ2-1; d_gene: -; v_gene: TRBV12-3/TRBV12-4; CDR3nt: TGTGCCAGCAGTAGAGACAAACAGCAGTTCTTC; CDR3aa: CASSRDKQQFF
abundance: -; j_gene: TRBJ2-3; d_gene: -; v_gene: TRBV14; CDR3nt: TGTGCCAGCAGCCAAAGACTGGGTATCACAGATACGCAGTATTTT; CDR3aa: CASSQRLGITDTQYF
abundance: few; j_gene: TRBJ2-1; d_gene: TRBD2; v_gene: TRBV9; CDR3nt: TGTGCCAGCAGCGTACCTAGCGGGAGGCTCTCCTACAATGAGCAGTTCTTC; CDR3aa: CASSVPSGRLSYNEQFF
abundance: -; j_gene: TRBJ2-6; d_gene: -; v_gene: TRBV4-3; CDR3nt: TGCGCCAGCAGCCGGGACACATTCGCCTCTGGGGCCAACGTCCTGACTTTC; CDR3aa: CASSRDTFASGANVLTF
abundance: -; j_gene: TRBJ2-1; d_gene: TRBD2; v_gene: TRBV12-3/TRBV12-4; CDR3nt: TGTGCCAGCAGTTTAGCGCGACTAGCGGGGGGGCATGGTTACAATGAGCAGTTCTTC; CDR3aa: CASSLARLAGGHGYNEQFF
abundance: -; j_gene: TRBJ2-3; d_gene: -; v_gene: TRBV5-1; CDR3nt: TGCGCCAGCAGCTATCAGCGCCCCACAGATACGCAGTATTTT; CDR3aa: CASSYQRPTDTQYF
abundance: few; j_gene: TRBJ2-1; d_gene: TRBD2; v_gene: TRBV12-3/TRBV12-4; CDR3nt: TGTGCCAGCAGTCCGACCCCCGGGACTAGCGGGAGGGCCGGGTACAATGAGCAGTTCTTC; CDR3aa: CASSPTPGTSGRAGYNEQFF
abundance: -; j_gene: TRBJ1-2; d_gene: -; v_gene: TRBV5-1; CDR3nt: TGCGCCAACAGCTTGGTCCCACAGACCTATGGCTACACCTTC; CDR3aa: CANSLVPQTYGYTF
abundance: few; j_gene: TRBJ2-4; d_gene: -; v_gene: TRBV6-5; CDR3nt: TGTGCCAGCAGACGGGATAACATTCAGTACTTC; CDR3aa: CASRRDNIQYF
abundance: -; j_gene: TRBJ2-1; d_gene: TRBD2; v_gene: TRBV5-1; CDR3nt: TGCGCCAGCAGCTCACGGACTAGCGGGAACAATGAGCAGTTCTTC; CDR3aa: CASSSRTSGNNEQFF
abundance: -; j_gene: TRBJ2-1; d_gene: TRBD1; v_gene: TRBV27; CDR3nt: TGTGCCAGCAGTTTGATGGACAGGGACCCCAATGAGCAGTTCTTC; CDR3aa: CASSLMDRDPNEQFF
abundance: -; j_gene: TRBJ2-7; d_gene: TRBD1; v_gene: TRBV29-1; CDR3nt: TGCAGCGCCGGCGCCGGGACAGGGCTCTTCTACGAGCAGTACTTC; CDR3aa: CSAGAGTGLFYEQYF
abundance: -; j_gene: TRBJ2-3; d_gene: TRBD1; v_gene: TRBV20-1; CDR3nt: TGCAGTGCTAGAGATATGAGACAGGGAGCAGATACGCAGTATTTT; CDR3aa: CSARDMRQGADTQYF
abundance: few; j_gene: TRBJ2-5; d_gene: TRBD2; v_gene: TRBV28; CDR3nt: TGTGCCAGCAGTTTATTGGTTTGGGGGGGGGACCAAGAGACCCAGTACTTC; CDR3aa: CASSLLVWGGDQETQYF
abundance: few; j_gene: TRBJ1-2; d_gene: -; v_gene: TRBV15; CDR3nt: TGTGCCACCAGCAAAAGTACAGGGTATGGCTACACCTTC; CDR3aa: CATSKSTGYGYTF